This TCR beta chain emerged from a study of early stage breast cancer tumors. This clone is judged medium-sized (0.01 to 0.1%). V lost 5 bases and J lost 4; bases outside the gene matches: 4. This CDR3 is built from 14 residues. Germline assignment: CDR1 MDHEN and CDR2 SYDVKM. TCRdb's copy holds only in-frame clones and misses some; the assay was immunoSEQ multiplex PCR. The sample records approximately 30,000 clones, about 80% being singletons. Material for sequencing was blood. The chain uses TRBV28 and TRBJ2-7; TRBD1 aligns across 11 bases. The sequence was collected from a person between 55 and 69 years old with breast cancer. In DNA form, the CDR3 reads TGTGCCAGCAGTCCCGGGACAGGGGGTTACGAGCAGTACTTC. Translated, it gives CASSPGTGGYEQYF.